The clone carrying this TCR beta chain has just a few counts. Treatment described: 19 received Ad26.COV2.S at low or high dose, single or two shots; roughly five received placebo; per-sample allocation not given. Sampling occurred on day 63 after the first vaccine or placebo injection. These data belong to a study of Ad26.COV2.S vaccination and SARS-CoV-2 variants. In the study overall: In the COV1001 trial, the donor was in the Ad26.COV2.S arm.

Libraries were prepared by immunoSEQ multiplex PCR; TCRdb keeps only in-frame clonotypes and omits some of them. Among 400,000 or so clones listed, less than 90% were seen once. CDR3 length: 15 residues. This material consisted of peripheral blood, taken in a trial of Ad26.COV2.S vaccine versus placebo. This receptor was taken from a person between 18 and 59 years old who received the Ad26.COV2.S COVID-19 vaccine or a placebo. The chain is built from TRBV21-1 and TRBJ1-1; the DNA was not used to check the table's D call, TRBD1. TRBV21-1 is an annotated pseudogene. CDR3 DNA: TGTGCCAGCAGCGTACGAATTCGGCAGGGGGCCGAAGCTTTCTTT. Translating gives CASSVRIRQGAEAFF.